Shown below are 21 T cell receptor beta chains from a single sample sequenced in a study of T cell repertoires in cytomegalovirus infection. Via MiXCR, TCRdb re-called the reads, giving one row per CDR3 protein. The sample consists of just under 500,000 distinct CDR3 sequences, 25% to 35% of them appearing once. No antigens are known for them. The specimen comprised cultured PBMCs, sampled from culture after CMV antigen stimulation. All receptors come from a human donor in good health (CMV status not recorded). Some clones in this sample may be carry-over from other donors' samples.

This clonotype was counted only a few times. The rearrangement links TRBV28 to TRBJ2-2, with no clear D. This CDR3 comprises 16 residues. Trimming took off 4 bases at V and 3 bases at J, with 15 bases between the two ends. Germline V gene sequence: CDR1 MDHEN, CDR2 SYDVKM. The DNA of the CDR3 is TGTGCCAGCAGTTCCTCCACTCCACTTCACACCGGGGAGCTGTTTTTT. Amino acid sequence: CASSSSTPLHTGELFF.

This clonotype turned up a few times. V gene TRBV6-5 combines with J gene TRBJ1-1; a weak D match, TRBD1 (5 bases). The germline CDR1 and CDR2 sequences are MNHEY and SVGAGI. The V end lost 0 bases, the J end lost 4 bases, and 9 bases lay between the germline ends. The CDR3 runs 14 residues. The CDR3 DNA reads TGTGCCAGCAGTTACTCGAAGGGGAGCACTGAAGCTTTCTTT. Translated: CASSYSKGSTEAFF.

There are many counts of this clonotype. The chain uses TRBV7-2 and TRBJ2-1, with D uncertain. Germline CDR1 SGHTA, CDR2 FQGNSA. This CDR3 has 14 residues. V lost 5 bases and J 9 bases, leaving 17 bases between the germline ends. CDR3 in amino acids: CASSVYYGPSEQFF. CDR3 DNA: TGTGCCAGCAGCGTGTACTATGGCCCTAGTGAGCAGTTCTTC. The full variable domain, its missing parts supplied by reference TRBV7-2 and TRBJ2-1, is GAGVSQSPSNKVTEKGKDVELRCDPISGHTALYWYRQSLGQGLEFLIYFQGNSAPDKSGLPSDRFSAERTGGSVSTLTIQRTQQEDSAVYLCASSVYYGPSEQFFGPGTRLTVL.

This clonotype came up a few times. The chain employs TRBV7-2 and TRBJ2-7; TRBD2 matches at 10 bases. Germline CDR1 reads SGHTA; CDR2 reads FQGNSA. The junction had 7 bases not matched to a gene; V was cut back by 4 bases and J by 4 bases. The CDR3 totals 15 residues. The CDR3 DNA reads as TGTGCCAGCAGCTCGAGGACTAGCGGAGAGTACGAGCAGTACTTC. Its protein is CASSSRTSGEYEQYF.

The table lists this clonotype with a few counts. This chain uses TRBV9 with TRBJ2-1, with TRBD2 identical over 9 bases. This CDR3 contains 17 residues. After removal of 0 bases from V and 5 bases from J, the junction contained 9 bases not matched to a gene. Per the germline V gene, CDR1 is SGDLS and CDR2 is YYNGEE. The CDR3 nucleotides are TGTGCCAGCAGCGTAGATCCAGCGGGAGGCCTAGACAATGAGCAGTTCTTC. Translation: CASSVDPAGGLDNEQFF.

This chain connects TRBV11-3 to TRBJ1-2; no clear D gene. V was clipped by 5 bases and J by 4 bases, with 14 bases between them. From germline, CDR1 is SGHNT and CDR2 YENEEA. The CDR3 sequence is 14 residues long. The CDR3 nucleotides read TGTGCCAGCAGCGGAACTGAAGGGCCCTATGGCTACACCTTC. This codes for CASSGTEGPYGYTF.

The chain uses TRBV25-1 and TRBJ1-4, with TRBD1 identical over 7 bases. V lost 0 bases to trimming and J lost 5 bases; unmatched junction nucleotides: 6. This CDR3 is 16 amino acids long. CDR1 MGHDK and CDR2 SYGVNS come from the germline V gene. This CDR3 is CASSEYRGQTNEKLFF. In DNA, the CDR3 is TGTGCCAGCAGTGAATATAGGGGACAGACGAATGAAAAACTGTTTTTT.

This clonotype was recorded a few times. CDR3: CASGLVRNGLRFF. The CDR3 bases are TGTGCTAGTGGTTTGGTACGGAACGGCCTAAGGTTCTTC. The chain employs TRBV12-5 and TRBJ2-1; D unclear. Trimming removed 0 bases at V and 15 bases at J, with 15 bases between. The CDR3 is 13 residues long. Germline CDR1 reads LGHNT; CDR2 reads FRNRAP.

The chain recombines TRBV25-1 with TRBJ2-2; 10 nucleotides agree with TRBD2. Trimming cost V 1 base and J 3 bases; bases outside gene matches: 5. CDR1 and CDR2 from the germline V gene are MGHDK and SYGVNS. This CDR3 is 17 amino acids long. The CDR3 here is CASSELVAGGYTGELFF. CDR3 nucleotides: TGTGCCAGCAGTGAATTAGTAGCGGGAGGCTACACCGGGGAGCTGTTTTTT. The variable domain in full, with the rest retrieved from reference TRBV25-1 and TRBJ2-2, is EADIYQTPRYLVIGTGKKITLECSQTMGHDKMYWYQQDPGMELHLIHYSYGVNSTEKGDLSSESTVSRIRTEHFPLTLESARPSHTSQYLCASSELVAGGYTGELFFGEGSRLTVL.

The chain combines TRBV9 with TRBJ2-1; 8 nucleotides align to TRBD2. The CDR3 length is 18 residues. J lost 0 bases, V lost 3 bases, and 11 bases had no gene match. Germline CDR1 SGDLS, CDR2 YYNGEE. This CDR3 reads CASSDPATGRDSYNEQFF. CDR3 coding DNA: TGTGCCAGCAGCGACCCCGCTACCGGGAGGGACTCCTACAATGAGCAGTTCTTC.

V usage is TRBV7-9 and J usage is TRBJ2-6, with D unresolved. Per the germline V gene, CDR1 is SEHNR and CDR2 is FQNEAQ (reference sequence). V dropped 8 bases and J dropped 5 bases, with 28 bases sitting between them. The CDR3 totals 19 residues. The CDR3 loop is CASPSFNTKGRPRANVLTF. CDR3 in DNA: TGTGCCAGCCCCTCTTTTAATACAAAGGGCCGACCGAGGGCCAACGTCCTGACTTTC. Together with reference TRBV7-9 and TRBJ2-6, the CDR3 gives the full variable domain: DTGVSQNPRHKITKRGQNVTFRCDPISEHNRLYWYRQTLGQGPEFLTYFQNEAQLEKSRLLSDRFSAERPKGSFSTLEIQRTEQGDSAMYLCASPSFNTKGRPRANVLTFGAGSRLTVL.

This clonotype came up once. The rearrangement uses TRBV28 and TRBJ1-2; D unresolved. The CDR3 totals 13 residues. V lost 10 bases, J lost 7 bases, and 19 bases lay in between. Germline CDR1 is MDHEN and CDR2 is SYDVKM. CDR3 DNA sequence: TGTGCCACAACGATTGTCACTGTCAGTGGCTACACCTTC. Amino acids: CATTIVTVSGYTF.

Remarks on this clonotype: One junction end disagrees with the germline gene, perhaps due to a read error. This chain joins TRBV7-7 and TRBJ2-2; no firm D call. This CDR3 has 13 amino acids. Germline V lookup: CDR1 SSHAT, CDR2 FNYEAQ (reference sequence). CDR3 loop: CASSSPRAGELFF. CDR3 nucleotides: TGTGCTAGCAGCTCCCCTCGGGCCGGGGAGCTGTTTTTT.

This clonotype was counted only a few times. The chain carries TRBV4-2 and TRBJ1-2, with 7 bases identical to TRBD1. Trimming removed 0 bases from V and 8 bases from J; junction bases left unmatched: 6. The CDR3 spans 14 residues. Germline lookup yields CDR1 LGHNA and CDR2 YNFKEQ. The CDR3 DNA reads as TGTGCCAGCAGCCAAGACACAGGGGAAAGGGGCTACACCTTC. Translation gives CASSQDTGERGYTF.

The rearrangement joins TRBV28 to TRBJ1-2, with 7 bases that match TRBD1. Germline CDR1 MDHEN, CDR2 SYDVKM. The CDR3 loop spans 15 amino acids. With 6 bases clipped from V and 4 bases from J, the junction kept 11 bases outside the gene matches. CDR3: CASSPLYRGGYGYTF. CDR3 coding DNA: TGTGCCAGCAGCCCCCTTTACAGGGGTGGCTATGGCTACACCTTC.

This clonotype has only a few counts. This chain links TRBV7-2 with TRBJ2-4; TRBD1 agrees at 10 bases. Germline trimming cut 7 bases from V and 10 bases from J; bases unmatched to any gene: 13. Looked up from germline, CDR1 is SGHTA and CDR2 is FQGNSA. CDR3 size: 15 residues. This CDR3 is CASIAGQGTRGIQYF. The CDR3 DNA reads TGTGCCAGCATCGCGGGACAGGGGACGAGGGGAATTCAGTACTTC.

The chain employs TRBV13 and TRBJ2-7; no clear D gene. The germline V and J ends were trimmed by 0 bases and 6 bases, with 9 bases remaining between them. The length of the CDR3 is 13 residues. Germline CDR1 is PRHDT and CDR2 is FYEKMQ (reference sequence). CDR3 nucleotides: TGTGCCAGCAGCTTAGGACCAGGTCTCGAGCAGTACGTC. Translating gives CASSLGPGLEQYV.

The chain has TRBV3-1 and TRBJ2-5, with D perhaps TRBD2 (5 bases). Trimming removed 3 bases at V and 1 base at J, with 9 bases between. CDR1 LGHDT and CDR2 YNNKEL come from the germline V gene (reference sequence). The CDR3 contains 14 residues. The CDR3 sequence is CASSQRATQETQYF. The CDR3 bases are TGTGCCAGCAGCCAGCGGGCAACCCAAGAGACCCAGTACTTC.

In its sample, this clonotype was seen a few times. V and J are TRBV7-2 and TRBJ1-2; 12 nucleotides match TRBD1. This CDR3 contains 15 residues. The V segment lost 6 bases and the J segment 8 bases; nucleotides outside the gene matches: 10. Germline CDR1 and CDR2: SGHTA and FQGNSA. DNA of the CDR3: TGTGCCAGCAGGCTACCGGGACAGGGGGCGGGGGGCTACACCTTC. Translation gives CASRLPGQGAGGYTF.

The table lists this clonotype with a few counts. A junction boundary mismatches the germline segment, possibly from a read error. The V gene is TRBV6-2 or TRBV6-3, the J gene TRBJ2-5; D is undetermined. The CDR3 length is 13 residues. Germline V gene data show CDR1 as MNHEY and CDR2 as SVGEGT. CDR3 amino acids: CASSYWSGETQYF. The CDR3, as DNA: TGTGCCAGCAGCTACTGGTCTGGGGAGACCCAGTACTTC.

At least ten counts were recorded for this clonotype. The chain employs TRBV4-1 and TRBJ2-1, with no clear D. CDR3 length equals 12 residues. Germline loops: CDR1 MGHRA, CDR2 YSYEKL. Trimming pared 3 bases from V and 4 bases from J, leaving 4 bases between. CDR3 bases: TGCGCCAGCAGCCAGGAATACAATGAGCAGTTCTTC. It encodes CASSQEYNEQFF.